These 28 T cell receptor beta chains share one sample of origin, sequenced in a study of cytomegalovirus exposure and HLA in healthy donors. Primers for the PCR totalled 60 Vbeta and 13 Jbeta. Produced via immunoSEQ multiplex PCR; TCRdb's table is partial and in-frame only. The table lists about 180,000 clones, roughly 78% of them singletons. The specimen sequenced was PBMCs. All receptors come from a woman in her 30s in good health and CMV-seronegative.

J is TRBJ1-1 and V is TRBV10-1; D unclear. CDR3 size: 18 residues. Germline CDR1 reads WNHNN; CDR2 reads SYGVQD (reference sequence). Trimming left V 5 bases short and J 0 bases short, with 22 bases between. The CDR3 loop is CASSLITTPISMNTEAFF. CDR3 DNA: TGCGCCAGCAGTTTAATAACGACACCTATCTCTATGAACACTGAAGCTTTCTTT.

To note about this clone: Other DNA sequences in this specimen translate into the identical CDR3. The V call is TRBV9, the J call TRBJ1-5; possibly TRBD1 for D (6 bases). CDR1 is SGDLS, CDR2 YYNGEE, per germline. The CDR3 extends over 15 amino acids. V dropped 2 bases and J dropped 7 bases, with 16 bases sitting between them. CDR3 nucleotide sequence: TGTGCCAGCAGCGTTGGCGGGGGCCTTAGGCAGCCCCAGCATTTT. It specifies CASSVGGGLRQPQHF.

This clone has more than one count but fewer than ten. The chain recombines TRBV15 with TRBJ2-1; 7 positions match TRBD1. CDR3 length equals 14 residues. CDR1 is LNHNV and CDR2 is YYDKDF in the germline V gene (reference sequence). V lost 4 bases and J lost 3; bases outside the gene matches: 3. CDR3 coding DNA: TGTGCCACCAGCACTGGACAGGACTACAATGAGCAGTTCTTC. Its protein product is CATSTGQDYNEQFF.

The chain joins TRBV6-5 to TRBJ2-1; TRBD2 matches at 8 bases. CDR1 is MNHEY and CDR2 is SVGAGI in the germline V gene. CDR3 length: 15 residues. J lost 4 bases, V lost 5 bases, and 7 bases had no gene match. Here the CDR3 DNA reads TGTGCCAGCAGTACCCTGGCGGGGGGTTACAATGAGCAGTTCTTC. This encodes CASSTLAGGYNEQFF.

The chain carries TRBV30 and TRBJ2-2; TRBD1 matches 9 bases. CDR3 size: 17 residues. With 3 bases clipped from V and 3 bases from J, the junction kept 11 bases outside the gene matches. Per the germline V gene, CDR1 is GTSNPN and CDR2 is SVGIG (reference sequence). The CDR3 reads CAWSRDRVSRYTGELFF. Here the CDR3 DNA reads TGTGCCTGGAGCCGGGACAGGGTATCTCGGTACACCGGGGAGCTGTTTTTT.

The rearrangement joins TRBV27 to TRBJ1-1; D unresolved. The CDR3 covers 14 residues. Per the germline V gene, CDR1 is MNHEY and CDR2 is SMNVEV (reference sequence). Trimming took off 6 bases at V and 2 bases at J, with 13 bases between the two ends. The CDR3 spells CASSPWARNTEAFF. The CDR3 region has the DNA TGTGCCAGCAGCCCATGGGCCAGAAACACTGAAGCTTTCTTT.

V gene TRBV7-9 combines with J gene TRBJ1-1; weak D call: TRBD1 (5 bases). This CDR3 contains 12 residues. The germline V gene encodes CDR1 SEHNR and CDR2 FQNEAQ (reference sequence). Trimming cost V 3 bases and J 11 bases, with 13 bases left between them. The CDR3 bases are TGTGCCAGCAGCTTGACAGCCGAAGAGGCTTTCTTT. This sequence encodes CASSLTAEEAFF. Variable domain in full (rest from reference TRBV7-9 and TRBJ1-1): DTGVSQNPRHKITKRGQNVTFRCDPISEHNRLYWYRQTLGQGPEFLTYFQNEAQLEKSRLLSDRFSAERPKGSFSTLEIQRTEQGDSAMYLCASSLTAEEAFFGQGTRLTVV.

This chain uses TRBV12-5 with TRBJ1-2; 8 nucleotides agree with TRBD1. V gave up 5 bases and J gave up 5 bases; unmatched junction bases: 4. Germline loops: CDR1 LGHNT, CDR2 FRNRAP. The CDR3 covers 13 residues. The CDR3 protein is CASGQTGDYGYTF. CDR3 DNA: TGTGCTAGTGGTCAGACAGGGGATTATGGCTACACCTTC.

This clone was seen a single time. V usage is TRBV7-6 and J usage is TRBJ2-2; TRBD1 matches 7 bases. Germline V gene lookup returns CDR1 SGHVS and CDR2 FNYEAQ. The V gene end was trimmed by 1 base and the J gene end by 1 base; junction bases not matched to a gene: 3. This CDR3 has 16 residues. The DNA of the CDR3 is TGTGCCAGCAGCTTAGGAGGGGGCGTGAACACCGGGGAGCTGTTTTTT. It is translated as CASSLGGGVNTGELFF.

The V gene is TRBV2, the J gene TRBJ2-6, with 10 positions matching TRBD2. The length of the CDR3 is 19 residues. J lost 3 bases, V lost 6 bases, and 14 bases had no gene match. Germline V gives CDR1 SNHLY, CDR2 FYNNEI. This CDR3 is CASSLRGQRGGLGANVLTF. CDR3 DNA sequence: TGTGCCAGCAGCCTTCGGGGGCAGCGGGGGGGCCTTGGGGCCAACGTCCTGACTTTC.

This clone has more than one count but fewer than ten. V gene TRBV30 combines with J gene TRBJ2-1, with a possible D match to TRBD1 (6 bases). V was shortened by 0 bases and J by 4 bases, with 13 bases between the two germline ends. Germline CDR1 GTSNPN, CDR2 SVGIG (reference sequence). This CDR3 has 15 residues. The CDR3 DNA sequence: TGTGCCTGGAGTGTACCTGAGGGGGTGTACAATGAGCAGTTCTTC. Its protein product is CAWSVPEGVYNEQFF.

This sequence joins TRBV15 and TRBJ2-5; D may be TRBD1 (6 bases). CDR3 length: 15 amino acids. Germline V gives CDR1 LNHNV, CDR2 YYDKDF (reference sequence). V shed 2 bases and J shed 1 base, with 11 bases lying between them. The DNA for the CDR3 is TGTGCCACCAGCAGAACCCTGACAGGCCAAGAGACCCAGTACTTC. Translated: CATSRTLTGQETQYF.

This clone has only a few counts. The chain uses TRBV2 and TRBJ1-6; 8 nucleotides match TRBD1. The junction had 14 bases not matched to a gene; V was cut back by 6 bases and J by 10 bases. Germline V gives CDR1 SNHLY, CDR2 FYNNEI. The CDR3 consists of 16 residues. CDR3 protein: CASSVEGQGFNSPLHF. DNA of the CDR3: TGTGCCAGCAGCGTAGAAGGACAGGGTTTTAACTCACCCCTCCACTTT. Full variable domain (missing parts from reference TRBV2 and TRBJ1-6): EPEVTQTPSHQVTQMGQEVILRCVPISNHLYFYWYRQILGQKVEFLVSFYNNEISEKSEIFDDQFSVERPDGSNFTLKIRSTKLEDSAMYFCASSVEGQGFNSPLHFGNGTRLTVT.

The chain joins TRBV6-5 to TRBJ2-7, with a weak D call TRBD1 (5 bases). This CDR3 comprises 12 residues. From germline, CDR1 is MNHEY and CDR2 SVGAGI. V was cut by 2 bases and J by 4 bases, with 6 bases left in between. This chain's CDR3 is CASSYAGYEQYF. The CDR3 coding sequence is TGTGCCAGCAGTTACGCAGGGTACGAGCAGTACTTC.

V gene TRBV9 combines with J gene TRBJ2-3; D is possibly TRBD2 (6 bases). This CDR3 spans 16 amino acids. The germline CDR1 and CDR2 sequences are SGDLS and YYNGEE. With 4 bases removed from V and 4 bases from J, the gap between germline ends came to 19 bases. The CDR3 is CASSRVGRGGADTQYF. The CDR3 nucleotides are TGTGCCAGCAGCAGAGTGGGAAGGGGCGGGGCAGATACGCAGTATTTT.

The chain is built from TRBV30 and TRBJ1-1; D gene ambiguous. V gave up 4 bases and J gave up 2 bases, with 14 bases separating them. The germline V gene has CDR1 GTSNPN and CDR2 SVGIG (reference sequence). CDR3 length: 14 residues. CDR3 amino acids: CAWTGLIRNTEAFF. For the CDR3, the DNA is TGTGCCTGGACTGGGCTGATTCGAAACACTGAAGCTTTCTTT.

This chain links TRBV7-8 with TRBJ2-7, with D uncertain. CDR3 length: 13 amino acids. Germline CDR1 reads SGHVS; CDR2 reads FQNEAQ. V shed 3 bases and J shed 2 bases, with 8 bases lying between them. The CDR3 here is CASSFNSAYEQYF. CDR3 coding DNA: TGTGCCAGCAGCTTCAATAGTGCCTACGAGCAGTACTTC.

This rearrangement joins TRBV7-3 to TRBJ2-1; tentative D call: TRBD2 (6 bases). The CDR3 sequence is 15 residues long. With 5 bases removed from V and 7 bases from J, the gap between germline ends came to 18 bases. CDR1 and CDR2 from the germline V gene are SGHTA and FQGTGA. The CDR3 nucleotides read TGTGCCAGCAGCGGGGTGGGGCGGGAAGGGAATGAGCAGTTCTTC. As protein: CASSGVGREGNEQFF.

As DNA, the CDR3 is TGCGCCAGCAGCTCCGGGACAGGGCTTTCTGAAGCTTTCTTT. It yields the protein CASSSGTGLSEAFF. The V call is TRBV5-1, the J call TRBJ1-1; the match to TRBD1 covers 9 bases. The CDR3 length is 14 residues. The germline CDR1 and CDR2 sequences are SGHRS and YFSETQ. After removal of 3 bases from V and 6 bases from J, the junction contained 6 bases not matched to a gene.

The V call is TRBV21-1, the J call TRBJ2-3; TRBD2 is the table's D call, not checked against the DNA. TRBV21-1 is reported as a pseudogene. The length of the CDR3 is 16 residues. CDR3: CASTHSRLDFTDTQYF. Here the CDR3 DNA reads TGTGCCAGCACCCATTCTAGGCTAGACTTCACAGATACGCAGTATTTT.

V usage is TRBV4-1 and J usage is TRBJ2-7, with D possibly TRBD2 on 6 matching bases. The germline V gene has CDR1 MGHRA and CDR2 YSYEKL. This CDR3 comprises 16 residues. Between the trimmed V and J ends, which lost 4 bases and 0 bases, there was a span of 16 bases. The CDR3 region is CASSPNPSASSYEQYF. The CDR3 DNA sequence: TGCGCCAGCAGCCCCAACCCTAGCGCGAGCTCCTACGAGCAGTACTTC.

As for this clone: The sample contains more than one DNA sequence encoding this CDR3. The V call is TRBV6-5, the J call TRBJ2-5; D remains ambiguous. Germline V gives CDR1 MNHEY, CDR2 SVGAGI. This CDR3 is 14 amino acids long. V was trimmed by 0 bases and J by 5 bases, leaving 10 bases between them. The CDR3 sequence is CASSYSRVGETQYF. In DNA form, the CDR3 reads TGTGCCAGCAGTTACTCCCGGGTTGGGGAGACCCAGTACTTC.

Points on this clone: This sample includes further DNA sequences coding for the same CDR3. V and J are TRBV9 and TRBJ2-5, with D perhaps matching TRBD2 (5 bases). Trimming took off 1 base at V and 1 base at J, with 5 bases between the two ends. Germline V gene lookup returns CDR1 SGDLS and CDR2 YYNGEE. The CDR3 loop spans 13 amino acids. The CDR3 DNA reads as TGTGCCAGCAGCGTACGGGGCCAAGAGACCCAGTACTTC. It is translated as CASSVRGQETQYF.

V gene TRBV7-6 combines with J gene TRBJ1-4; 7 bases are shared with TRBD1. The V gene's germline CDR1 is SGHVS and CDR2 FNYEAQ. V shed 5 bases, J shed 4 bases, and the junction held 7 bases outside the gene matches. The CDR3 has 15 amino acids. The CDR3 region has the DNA TGTGCCAGCAGCCAGAGGGGGCCGGGTAATGAAAAACTGTTTTTT. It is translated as CASSQRGPGNEKLFF. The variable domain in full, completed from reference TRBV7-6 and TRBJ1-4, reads GAGVSQSPRYKVTKRGQDVALRCDPISGHVSLYWYRQALGQGPEFLTYFNYEAQQDKSGLPNDRFSAERPEGSISTLTIQRTEQRDSAMYRCASSQRGPGNEKLFFGSGTQLSVL.

The CDR3 DNA sequence: TGTGCCGGCGAACGCCGGGACAGGCTCTACGAGCAGTACTTC. Its translation is CAGERRDRLYEQYF. The V and J genes are TRBV30 and TRBJ2-7, with 8 bases identical to TRBD1. J lost 3 bases, V lost 8 bases, and 12 bases had no gene match. There are 14 residues in the CDR3. The germline CDR1 and CDR2 sequences are GTSNPN and SVGIG (reference sequence).

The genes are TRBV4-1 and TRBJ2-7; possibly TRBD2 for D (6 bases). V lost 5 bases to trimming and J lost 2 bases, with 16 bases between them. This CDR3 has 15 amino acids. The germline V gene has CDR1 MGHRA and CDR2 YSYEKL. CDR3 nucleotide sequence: TGCGCCAGCAGCAGGGGAGGCGGTGGGGCCTACGAGCAGTACTTC. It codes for CASSRGGGGAYEQYF.

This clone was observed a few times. The CDR3 nucleotides are TGCGCCAGCAGCGGTGGGGGGGGCACTGAAGCTTTCTTT. Translating gives CASSGGGGTEAFF. The rearrangement links TRBV5-1 to TRBJ1-1; a possible D gene is TRBD1 (5 bases). The length of the CDR3 is 13 residues. Trimming removed 4 bases at V and 4 bases at J, with 11 bases between. Germline CDR1 and CDR2: SGHRS and YFSETQ.

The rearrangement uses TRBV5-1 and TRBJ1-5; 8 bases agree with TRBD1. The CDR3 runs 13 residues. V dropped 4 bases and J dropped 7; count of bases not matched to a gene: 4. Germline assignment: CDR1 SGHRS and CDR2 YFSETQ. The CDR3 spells CASSPGQGQPQHF. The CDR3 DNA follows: TGCGCCAGCAGCCCCGGACAGGGCCAGCCCCAGCATTTT.